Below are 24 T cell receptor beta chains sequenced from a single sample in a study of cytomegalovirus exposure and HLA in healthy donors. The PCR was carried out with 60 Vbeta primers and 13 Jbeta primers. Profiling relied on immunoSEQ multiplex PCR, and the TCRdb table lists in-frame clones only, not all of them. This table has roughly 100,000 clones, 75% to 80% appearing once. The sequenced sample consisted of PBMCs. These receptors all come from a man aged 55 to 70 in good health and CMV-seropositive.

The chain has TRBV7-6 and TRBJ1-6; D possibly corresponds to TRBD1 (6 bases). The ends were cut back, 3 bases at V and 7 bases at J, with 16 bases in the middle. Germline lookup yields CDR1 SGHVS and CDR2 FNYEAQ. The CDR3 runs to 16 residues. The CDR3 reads CASSLGHSGGNSPLHF. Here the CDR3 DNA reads TGTGCCAGCAGCTTGGGACACAGTGGGGGAAATTCACCCCTCCACTTT.

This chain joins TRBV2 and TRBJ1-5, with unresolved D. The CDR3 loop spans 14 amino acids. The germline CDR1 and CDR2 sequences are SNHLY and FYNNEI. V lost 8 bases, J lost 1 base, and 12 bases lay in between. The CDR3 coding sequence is TGTGCCAGCTCCCAAACGGGAAGCAATCAGCCCCAGCATTTT. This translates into CASSQTGSNQPQHF.

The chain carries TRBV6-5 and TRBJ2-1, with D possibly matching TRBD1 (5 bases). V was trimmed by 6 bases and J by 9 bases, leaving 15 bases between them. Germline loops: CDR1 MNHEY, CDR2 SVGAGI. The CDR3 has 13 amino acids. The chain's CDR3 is CASSFGHPSEQFF. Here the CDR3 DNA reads TGTGCCAGCAGCTTTGGACATCCGAGTGAGCAGTTCTTC.

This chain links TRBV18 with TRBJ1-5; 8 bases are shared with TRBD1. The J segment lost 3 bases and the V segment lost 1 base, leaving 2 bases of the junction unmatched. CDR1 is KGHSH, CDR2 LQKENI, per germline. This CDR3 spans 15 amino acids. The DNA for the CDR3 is TGTGCCAGCTCACCACAGGGACAGGACAATCAGCCCCAGCATTTT. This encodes CASSPQGQDNQPQHF.

CDR3 nucleotides: TGTGCCAGCAGCCCCGGCCAGGGGGTCGGCACTGAAGCTTTCTTT. Translation gives CASSPGQGVGTEAFF. The chain has TRBV4-2 and TRBJ1-1, with 7 bases aligning to TRBD1. The CDR3 has 15 residues. Germline-derived CDR1 and CDR2 are LGHNA and YNFKEQ. Unmatched junction bases numbered 9, after V lost 4 bases and J lost 4 bases.

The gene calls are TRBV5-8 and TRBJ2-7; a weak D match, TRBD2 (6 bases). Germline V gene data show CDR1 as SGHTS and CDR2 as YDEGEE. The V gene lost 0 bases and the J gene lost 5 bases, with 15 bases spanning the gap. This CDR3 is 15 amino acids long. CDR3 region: CASSLGPGRGNEQYF. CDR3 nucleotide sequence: TGTGCCAGCAGCTTGGGGCCAGGCCGCGGGAACGAGCAGTACTTC. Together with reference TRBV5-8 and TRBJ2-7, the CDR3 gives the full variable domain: EAGVTQSPTHLIKTRGQQATLRCSPISGHTSVYWYQQALGLGLQFLLWYDEGEERNRGNFPPRFSGRQFPNYSSELNVNALELEDSALYLCASSLGPGRGNEQYFGPGTRLTVT.

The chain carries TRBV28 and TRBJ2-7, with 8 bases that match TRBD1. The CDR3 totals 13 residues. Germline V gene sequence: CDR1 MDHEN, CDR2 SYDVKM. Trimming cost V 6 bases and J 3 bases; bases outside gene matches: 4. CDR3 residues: CASSPGQDYEQYF. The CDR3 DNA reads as TGTGCCAGCAGCCCGGGACAGGACTACGAGCAGTACTTC.

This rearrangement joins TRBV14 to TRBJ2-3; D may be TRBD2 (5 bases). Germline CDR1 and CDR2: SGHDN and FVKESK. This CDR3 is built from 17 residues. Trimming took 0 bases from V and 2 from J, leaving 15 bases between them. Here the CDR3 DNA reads TGTGCCAGCAGCCAAGATTTGGACTTTTTAACCACAGATACGCAGTATTTT. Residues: CASSQDLDFLTTDTQYF.

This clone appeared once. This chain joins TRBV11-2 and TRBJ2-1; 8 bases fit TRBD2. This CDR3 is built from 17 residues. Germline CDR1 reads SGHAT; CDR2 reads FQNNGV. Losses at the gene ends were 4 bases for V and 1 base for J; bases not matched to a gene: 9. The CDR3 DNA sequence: TGTGCCAGCAGCTCGGGGGGGGCCCTAAAATCCTACAATGAGCAGTTCTTC. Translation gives CASSSGGALKSYNEQFF.

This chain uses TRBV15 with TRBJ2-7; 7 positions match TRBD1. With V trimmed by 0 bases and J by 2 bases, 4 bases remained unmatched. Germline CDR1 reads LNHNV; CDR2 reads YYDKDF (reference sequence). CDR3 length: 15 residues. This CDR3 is CATSRETGPAYEQYF. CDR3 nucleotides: TGTGCCACCAGCAGAGAGACAGGGCCAGCCTACGAGCAGTACTTC. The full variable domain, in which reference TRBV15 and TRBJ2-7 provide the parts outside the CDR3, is DAMVIQNPRYQVTQFGKPVTLSCSQTLNHNVMYWYQQKSSQAPKLLFHYYDKDFNNEADTPDNFQSRRPNTSFCFLDIRSPGLGDTAMYLCATSRETGPAYEQYFGPGTRLTVT.

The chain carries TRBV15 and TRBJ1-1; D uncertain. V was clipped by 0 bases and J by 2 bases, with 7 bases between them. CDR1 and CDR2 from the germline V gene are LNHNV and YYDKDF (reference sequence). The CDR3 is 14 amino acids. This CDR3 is CATSRDRLNTEAFF. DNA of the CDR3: TGTGCCACCAGCAGAGACCGTCTAAACACTGAAGCTTTCTTT.

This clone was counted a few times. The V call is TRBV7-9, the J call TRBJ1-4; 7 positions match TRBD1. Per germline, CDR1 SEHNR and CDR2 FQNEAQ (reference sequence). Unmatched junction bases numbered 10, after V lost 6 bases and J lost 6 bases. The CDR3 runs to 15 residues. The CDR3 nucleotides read TGTGCCAGCAGGTTGGGACAGATCGATTATGAAAAACTGTTTTTT. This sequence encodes CASRLGQIDYEKLFF.

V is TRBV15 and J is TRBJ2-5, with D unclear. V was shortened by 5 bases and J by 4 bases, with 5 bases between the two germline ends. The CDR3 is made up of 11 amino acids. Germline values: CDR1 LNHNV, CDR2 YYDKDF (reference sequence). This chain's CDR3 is CATSSRETQYF. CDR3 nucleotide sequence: TGTGCCACCAGCTCGCGAGAGACCCAGTACTTC.

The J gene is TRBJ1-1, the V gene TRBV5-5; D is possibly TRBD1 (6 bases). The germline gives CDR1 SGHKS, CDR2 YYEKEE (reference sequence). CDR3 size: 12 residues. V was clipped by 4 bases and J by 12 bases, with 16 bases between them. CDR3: CASSSGQPLTFF. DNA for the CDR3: TGTGCCAGCAGCAGCGGACAGCCGCTTACTTTCTTT.

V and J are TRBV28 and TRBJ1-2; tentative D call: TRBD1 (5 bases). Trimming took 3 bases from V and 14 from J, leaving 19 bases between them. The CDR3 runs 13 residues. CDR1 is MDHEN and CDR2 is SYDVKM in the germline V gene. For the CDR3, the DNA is TGTGCCAGCAGTTTTGGGGCCAAGAAGGCTACAACCTTC. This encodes CASSFGAKKATTF.

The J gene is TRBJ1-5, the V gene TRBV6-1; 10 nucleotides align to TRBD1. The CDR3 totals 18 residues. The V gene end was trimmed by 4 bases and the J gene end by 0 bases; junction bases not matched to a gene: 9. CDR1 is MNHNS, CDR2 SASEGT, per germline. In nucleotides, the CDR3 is TGTGCCAGCAGTGCCGGGACAGGGGTCCTAAATAGCAATCAGCCCCAGCATTTT. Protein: CASSAGTGVLNSNQPQHF.

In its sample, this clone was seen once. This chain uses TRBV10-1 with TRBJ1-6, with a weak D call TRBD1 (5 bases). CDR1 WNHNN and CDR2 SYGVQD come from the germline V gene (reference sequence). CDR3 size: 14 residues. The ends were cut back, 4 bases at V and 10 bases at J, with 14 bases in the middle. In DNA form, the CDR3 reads TGCGCCAGCAGTGCGGGACTTGTCTTCTCACCCCTCCACTTT. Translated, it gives CASSAGLVFSPLHF.

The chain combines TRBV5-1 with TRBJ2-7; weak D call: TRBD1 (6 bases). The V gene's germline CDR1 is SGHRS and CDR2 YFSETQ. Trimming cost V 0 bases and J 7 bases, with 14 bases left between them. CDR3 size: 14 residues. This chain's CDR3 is CASSLGQGMGEQYF. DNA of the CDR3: TGCGCCAGCAGCTTGGGTCAGGGGATGGGGGAGCAGTACTTC.

This chain's CDR3 is CASSPSSTDSYGYTF. The DNA of the CDR3 is TGTGCCAGCAGTCCCTCTTCGACAGACAGCTATGGCTACACCTTC. V gene TRBV28 combines with J gene TRBJ1-2; tentatively, D is TRBD1 (5 bases). Germline CDR1 and CDR2: MDHEN and SYDVKM. The CDR3 loop spans 15 amino acids. Deletions cut 5 bases from V and 4 bases from J, with 17 bases between.

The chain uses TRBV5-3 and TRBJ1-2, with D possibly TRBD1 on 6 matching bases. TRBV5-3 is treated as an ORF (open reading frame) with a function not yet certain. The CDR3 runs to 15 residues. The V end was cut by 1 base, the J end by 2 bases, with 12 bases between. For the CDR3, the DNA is TGTGCCAGAAGCTTGCGCCTTACAGGGAACTATGGCTACACCTTC. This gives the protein CARSLRLTGNYGYTF.

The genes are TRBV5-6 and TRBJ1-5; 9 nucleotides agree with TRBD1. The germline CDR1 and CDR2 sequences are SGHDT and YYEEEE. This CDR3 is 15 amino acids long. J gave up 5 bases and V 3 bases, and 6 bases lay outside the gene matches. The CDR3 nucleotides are TGTGCCAGCAGCTCGGGACAGGGATTCGATCAGCCCCAGCATTTT. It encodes CASSSGQGFDQPQHF.

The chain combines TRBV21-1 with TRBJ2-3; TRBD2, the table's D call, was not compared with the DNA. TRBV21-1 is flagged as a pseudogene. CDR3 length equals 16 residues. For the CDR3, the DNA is TGTGCCAGCAGCAAAGCCCCTAGCGGAGGCACAGATACGCAGTATTTT. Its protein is CASSKAPSGGTDTQYF.

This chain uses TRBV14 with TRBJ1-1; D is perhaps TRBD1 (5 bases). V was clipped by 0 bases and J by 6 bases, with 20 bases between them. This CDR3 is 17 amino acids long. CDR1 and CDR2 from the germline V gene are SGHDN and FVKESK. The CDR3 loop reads CASSQDSVWRGRPEAFF. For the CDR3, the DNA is TGTGCCAGCAGCCAAGACTCCGTTTGGAGGGGAAGGCCTGAAGCTTTCTTT.

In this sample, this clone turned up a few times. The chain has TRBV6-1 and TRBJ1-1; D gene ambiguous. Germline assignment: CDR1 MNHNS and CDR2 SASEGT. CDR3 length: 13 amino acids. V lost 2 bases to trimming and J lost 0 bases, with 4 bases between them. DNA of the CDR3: TGTGCCAGCAGTGAAACACTGAACACTGAAGCTTTCTTT. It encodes CASSETLNTEAFF.